These 5 T cell receptor beta chains were all obtained from the same sample, sequenced in a study of blood T cell repertoires in COVID-19 (TCRdb year 2020). The library relied on the immunoSEQ multiplex PCR assay. TCRdb re-hosts the immuneACCESS table, in-frame sequences only. Its copies lack some clones; in the studies checked, an unresolved V gene accounts for under half of them, and the cause for the rest is not known. The sample table lists about 220,000 clones, 82% of them with a count of one. The ten top clones hold approximately 5.2% of the sample. Sequences were obtained from peripheral blood. All receptors come from a woman aged 70-85 years with COVID-19, enrolled during active disease.

The V and J genes are TRBV3-1 (or the pseudogene TRBV3-2) and TRBJ1-5, with no clear D. The CDR3 has 15 amino acids. The germline V gene encodes CDR1 LGHDT and CDR2 YNNKEL (reference sequence). The V gene lost 2 bases and the J gene lost 1 base, with 9 bases spanning the gap. Written as DNA, the CDR3 is TGTGCCAGCAGCCAACAGTCTGTAAGCAATCAGCCCCAGCATTTT. Translation gives CASSQQSVSNQPQHF.

The chain carries TRBV7-2 and TRBJ1-2, with D possibly being TRBD1 (5 bases). Deletions cut 2 bases from V and 4 bases from J, with 8 bases between. The CDR3 extends over 13 amino acids. The germline V gene has CDR1 SGHTA and CDR2 FQGNSA. The CDR3 here is CASSLMGGYGYTF. Written as DNA, the CDR3 is TGTGCCAGCAGCTTAATGGGGGGCTATGGCTACACCTTC.

The sample holds many counts of this clone. This sample includes further DNA sequences coding for the same CDR3. J is TRBJ2-2 and V is TRBV11-2, with D possibly being TRBD2 (6 bases). The CDR3 loop spans 13 amino acids. In germline, CDR1 is SGHAT, CDR2 FQNNGV. Between the trimmed V and J ends, which lost 6 bases and 4 bases, there was a span of 9 bases. The CDR3 protein is CASSPAGTGELFF. In nucleotides, the CDR3 is TGTGCCAGCAGTCCAGCGGGCACCGGGGAGCTGTTTTTT. The variable domain in full, completed from reference TRBV11-2 and TRBJ2-2, reads EAGVAQSPRYKIIEKRQSVAFWCNPISGHATLYWYQQILGQGPKLLIQFQNNGVVDDSQLPKDRFSAERLKGVDSTLKIQPAKLEDSAVYLCASSPAGTGELFFGEGSRLTVL.

The chain uses TRBV5-6 and TRBJ1-2; TRBD1 matches at 8 bases. This CDR3 region has 14 residues. CDR1 is SGHDT and CDR2 is YYEEEE in the germline V gene. Germline trimming cut 3 bases from V and 4 bases from J; bases unmatched to any gene: 5. CDR3 amino acids: CASSYGQGFYGYTF. CDR3 in DNA: TGTGCCAGCAGCTACGGACAGGGTTTCTATGGCTACACCTTC.

CDR3 coding DNA: TGCGCCAGCAGCTCTGGAGGGACAGCAGCTAACTATGGCTACACCTTC. Amino acids: CASSSGGTAANYGYTF. The J gene is TRBJ1-2, the V gene TRBV5-1; 7 bases fit TRBD1. CDR1 SGHRS and CDR2 YFSETQ come from the germline V gene. V gave up 3 bases and J gave up 0 bases; unmatched junction bases: 8. The CDR3 is 16 amino acids. Based on the CDR3 plus reference TRBV5-1 and TRBJ1-2, the full variable domain is KAGVTQTPRYLIKTRGQQVTLSCSPISGHRSVSWYQQTPGQGLQFLFEYFSETQRNKGNFPGRFSGRQFSNSRSEMNVSTLELGDSALYLCASSSGGTAANYGYTFGSGTRLTVV.